This is a list of T cell receptor beta chains from one sample in a study of shared clonotypes between healthy human individuals. Sequencing used immunoSEQ multiplex PCR; TCRdb keeps in-frame clones, though not all of them. The sample lists approximately 2,000,000 clones, roughly 92% occurring once. The sample comprised naive CD4+ T cells from PBMCs. These receptors were collected from a man aged 18 to 29 in good health. Some clones in this sample may be carry-over from other donors' samples. Both conserved end residues are part of each CDR3.

v_call	j_call	cdr3_aa
TRBV27	TRBJ2-6	CASSLFRPGAGANVLTF
TRBV6-1	TRBJ1-1	CASMGPTGGETEAFF
TRBV7-8	TRBJ2-7	CASSLGEGIEDEQYF
TRBV7-3	TRBJ1-2	CASSQNRGRGYTF
TRBV6-5	TRBJ2-1	CASRSPRQGGNEQFF
TRBV29-1	TRBJ2-3	CSVERTSGSTDTQYF
TRBV5-1	TRBJ2-5	CASSLNREETQYF
TRBV5-1	TRBJ2-7	CASSWDRGGEQYF
TRBV12-2	TRBJ2-3	CASRVGTGGQGEDTQYF
TRBV4-1	TRBJ2-3	CASSQHAIRDRVDTQYF